This T cell receptor (beta chain) is from a study of blood T cell repertoires in COVID-19. Study information: Some COVID-19 samples were acute and others convalescent; all came from the United States, Italy and Spain. The cDNA or gDNA used as material had been derived from T cells, B-cell-depleted T cells, or PBMCs.

Original processing notes: Reference gene primer amplification yielded estimated nucleated cell counts. Clones were read by immunoSEQ multiplex PCR, and TCRdb kept only the in-frame ones, dropping some. V and J calls and clone size are given by that table; D and trimming were obtained from the DNA. The sample carries 150,000 to 200,000 clones, 75% to 90% recorded once. This clone was observed a handful of times. V dropped 1 base and J dropped 3 bases, with 7 bases sitting between them. Germline values: CDR1 LNHNV, CDR2 YYDKDF (reference sequence). The CDR3 consists of 13 residues. Sequenced material: peripheral blood. The source of this sequence is a man aged 70-80 years with active or convalescent COVID-19. The V gene is TRBV15, the J gene TRBJ2-7; D is unresolved. The chain's CDR3 is CATSRGQNYEQYF. The CDR3 DNA reads as TGTGCCACCAGCAGAGGGCAGAACTACGAGCAGTACTTC.